The 10 T cell receptor beta chains given below trace back to one sample, sequenced in a study of blood T cells in healthy people across ages. For the second PCR, which ran for roughly 7 to 11 cycles, a sample-barcoded 5' primer and a J-beta primer mix were used. TCRdb passed the 5' RACE reads through MiXCR, listing each CDR3 protein once. The sample consists of 1.5 million to 1.9 million distinct CDR3 sequences, about 42% of them appearing once. Specimen: blood. All receptors derive from a woman aged 18-30 years in good health.

This clonotype was counted between two and nine times. This chain links TRBV12-3 or TRBV12-4 with TRBJ2-2, with 7 bases fitting TRBD1. The trim removed 10 bases at V and 1 base at J, leaving 6 bases unmatched. CDR3 size: 14 residues. Here the CDR3 reads CAIWGQKNTGELFF. CDR3 nucleotide sequence: TGTGCCATCTGGGGACAGAAGAACACCGGGGAGCTGTTTTTT.

J is TRBJ2-1 and V is TRBV11-2; no clear D. The V end lost 3 bases, the J end lost 5 bases, and 11 bases lay between the germline ends. The CDR3 consists of 14 residues. From germline, CDR1 is SGHAT and CDR2 FQNNGV. This CDR3 reads CASSFRRVDNEQFF. The CDR3, as DNA: TGTGCCAGCAGCTTTAGAAGGGTGGACAATGAGCAGTTCTTC.

V is TRBV30 and J is TRBJ2-6; TRBD1 aligns across 8 bases. The CDR3 contains 15 residues. V was pared by 3 bases and J by 2 bases, with 3 bases of the junction left unmatched. Germline V gene lookup returns CDR1 GTSNPN and CDR2 SVGIG (reference sequence). Here the CDR3 DNA reads TGTGCCTGGAGCGGACAGGGAACTGGGGCCAACGTCCTGACTTTC. Translated, it gives CAWSGQGTGANVLTF. Complete variable domain (other parts from reference TRBV30 and TRBJ2-6): SQTIHQWPATLVQPVGSPLSLECTVEGTSNPNLYWYRQAAGRGLQLLFYSVGIGQISSEVPQNLSASRPQDRQFILSSKKLLLSDSGFYLCAWSGQGTGANVLTFGAGSRLTVL.

This clonotype was recorded only once. The J gene is TRBJ2-3, the V gene TRBV4-2; 7 positions agree with TRBD2. Germline V lookup: CDR1 LGHNA, CDR2 YNFKEQ. V gave up 5 bases and J gave up 6 bases; unmatched junction bases: 14. The CDR3 consists of 16 residues. The CDR3 spells CASSSDGRGSIDTQYF. In DNA form, the CDR3 reads TGTGCCAGCAGCTCTGATGGCCGCGGGAGTATTGATACGCAGTATTTT.

This clonotype has just a few counts. The chain couples TRBV18 to TRBJ1-1; D might be TRBD1 (6 bases). Trimming shortened V by 2 bases and J by 4 bases, and 20 bases separated the two germline ends. The CDR3 is made up of 17 amino acids. Germline loops: CDR1 KGHSH, CDR2 LQKENI. CDR3 nucleotide sequence: TGTGCCAGCTCACCAGAGCCCCTACAGGGACTAGGCACTGAAGCTTTCTTT. Its translation is CASSPEPLQGLGTEAFF.

On this clonotype itself: A single base separates this from a much larger clone, so it may be a read error. The gene calls are TRBV29-1 and TRBJ2-4; D may be TRBD1 or TRBD2 (5 bases each). TRBJ2-7 explains the end of the DNA better; the J call may be wrong. The germline V gene has CDR1 SQVTM and CDR2 ANQGSEA. The CDR3 has 12 residues. The CDR3 DNA follows: TGCAGCGGTGAATTGGGGGCCTACGAGCAGTACTTC. Its protein product is CSGELGAYEQYF.

The chain has TRBV29-1 and TRBJ1-1, with unresolved D. Germline CDR1 SQVTM, CDR2 ANQGSEA. The CDR3 totals 10 residues. The ends were cut back, 6 bases at V and 3 bases at J, with 5 bases in the middle. CDR3 nucleotide sequence: TGCAGCGTCCACCACACTGAAGCTTTCTTT. It yields the protein CSVHHTEAFF.

The V call is TRBV6-2 or TRBV6-3, the J call TRBJ2-1; D is unclear. The germline V gene encodes CDR1 MNHEY and CDR2 SVGEGT. The CDR3 is 15 residues long. V gave up 2 bases and J gave up 4 bases, with 12 bases separating them. CDR3 loop: CASSYVAGLYNEQFF. The CDR3 DNA is TGTGCCAGCAGTTACGTGGCAGGCCTATACAATGAGCAGTTCTTC.

This chain links TRBV2 with TRBJ2-2; D might be TRBD1 (7 bases). V dropped 6 bases and J dropped 1 base, with 12 bases sitting between them. Germline CDR1 SNHLY, CDR2 FYNNEI. The CDR3 contains 15 residues. CDR3 DNA sequence: TGTGCCAGCAGGGGGGGACAGCTGAACACCGGGGAGCTGTTTTTT. Translated, it gives CASRGGQLNTGELFF.

This clonotype was found many times. The V gene is TRBV29-1, the J gene TRBJ2-5, with D perhaps assigned TRBD1 or TRBD2 (6 bases each). This CDR3 is 13 amino acids long. Trimming left V 1 base short and J 5 bases short, with 11 bases between. Germline-derived CDR1 and CDR2 are SQVTM and ANQGSEA. The CDR3 bases are TGCAGCGTTGAAGCGGGGGCATGGGAGACCCAGTACTTC. Protein sequence: CSVEAGAWETQYF.